The source of this T cell receptor beta chain is a study of cytomegalovirus exposure and HLA in healthy donors. General study results and limits: In a later analysis, HLA-associated beta chains showed higher expansion and lower generation probabilities than comparable chains.

With respect to this clone: Its cognate antigen is unknown.

V lost 3 bases, J lost 1 base, and 10 bases lay in between. This CDR3 is 14 amino acids long. Per the germline V gene, CDR1 is SGDLS and CDR2 is YYNGEE. 13 Jbeta primers and 60 Vbeta primers were used for the PCR. Sequencing used immunoSEQ multiplex PCR; TCRdb keeps in-frame clones, though not all of them. The sample consists of 99,000 or so clones, 79% of them appearing once. The sequenced sample was PBMCs. The TCR originated in a male donor in good health and CMV-seropositive. The J gene is TRBJ1-1, the V gene TRBV9; D may be TRBD1 (5 bases). CDR3 sequence (DNA): TGTGCCAGCAGCGCCGGACACGCGAACACTGAAGCTTTCTTT. Translating it yields CASSAGHANTEAFF.